This TCR beta chain appears in the sequencing data of a study of memory CD4+ T cells and cytomegalovirus serostatus. Study-level points and caveats: Suggested: most of the CMV-linked TCR signature lies in CD4+ memory cells.

Assay used: immunoSEQ multiplex PCR; TCRdb lists only in-frame clones, some missing. The sample lists around 49,000 clones, 75% to 85% occurring once. Of note for this clone: Its antigen is currently unknown.

Germline lookup yields CDR1 MDHEN and CDR2 SYDVKM. V dropped 6 bases and J dropped 6; count of bases not matched to a gene: 13. CDR3 length equals 16 residues. The sort gate was single viable CD3+CD4+CD8-CD45RO+ cells for memory CD4+ T cells. This clonotype was obtained from an adult in good health and CMV-seronegative. What was sequenced was memory CD4+ T cells from blood. The rearrangement joins TRBV28 to TRBJ2-1, with 8 positions matching TRBD2. CDR3 in DNA: TGTGCCAGCAGGTTTCCTTCGAGCGGGGGAATCAATGAGCAGTTCTTC. Protein sequence: CASRFPSSGGINEQFF. The full variable domain, rest sourced from reference TRBV28 and TRBJ2-1, is DVKVTQSSRYLVKRTGEKVFLECVQDMDHENMFWYRQDPGLGLRLIYFSYDVKMKEKGDIPEGYSVSREKKERFSLILESASTNQTSMYLCASRFPSSGGINEQFFGPGTRLTVL.